This is a list of T cell receptor beta chains from one sample in a study of T-cell memory formation after mild COVID-19. MiXCR, run by TCRdb on the 5' RACE reads, gives a single entry per CDR3 protein. The sample includes about 360,000 distinct CDR3 sequences, roughly 14% seen only once; the top ten take under 25%. Sample: PBMCs or a T cell subset sorted from them (not recorded which). These receptor sequences come from a man aged 18-30 years who had mild COVID-19 (a few samples of this study predate the infection). Cell type and time point are not known. Each CDR3 is given with its conserved first and last residue. D genes are given only for firm matches. Rows give clone size only sometimes, using once, few, many, or a class for an expanded clone.

>TRBV27|many|TRBJ2-5|TRBD1
TGTGCCAGCAGCTTACAGGGACAGGGTATCGCCCAGTACTTC
CASSLQGQGIAQYF
>TRBV5-1|.|TRBJ1-5|.
TGCGCCAGCAGCTTGGACATCGGGGGCAATCAGCCCCAGCATTTT
CASSLDIGGNQPQHF
>TRBV10-3|few|TRBJ2-5|TRBD1
TGTGCCATCAACGGACAGGCTCAAGAGACCCAGTACTTC
CAINGQAQETQYF
>TRBV11-1|few|TRBJ2-3|TRBD1
TGTGCCAGCAGCTCTTGGACAGGGATTAGCACAGATACGCAGTATTTT
CASSSWTGISTDTQYF
>TRBV9|.|TRBJ1-6|TRBD1
TGTGCCAGCAGCTCATGGGACAGCAGACATAATTCACCCCTCCACTTT
CASSSWDSRHNSPLHF
>TRBV24-1|.|TRBJ2-2|.
TGTGCCACCAGTGATGGGGGGTTCGGCACCGGGGAGCTGTTTTTT
CATSDGGFGTGELFF
>TRBV20-1|.|TRBJ2-3|.
TGCAGTGCCCTGCGTTCGGGTGGGTACACGCAGTATTTT
CSALRSGGYTQYF
>TRBV29-1|.|TRBJ2-5|.
TGCAGCGTTGGTCCGGGGGAGACCCAGTACTTC
CSVGPGETQYF
>TRBV10-3|.|TRBJ2-5|TRBD2
TGTGCCATCAGTGAGCTCGAAACTAGCGGCGGGGCGGGAACCCAGTACTTC
CAISELETSGGAGTQYF
>TRBV5-6|few|TRBJ2-1|.
TGTGCCAGCAGCTTGGTGAGCGTCGATGAGCAGTTCTTC
CASSLVSVDEQFF
>TRBV6-2/TRBV6-3|few|TRBJ2-7|.
TGTGCCACTAGGGGTTACTACGAGCAGTACTTC
CATRGYYEQYF
>TRBV7-9|many|TRBJ2-3|TRBD2
TGTGCCAGCAGCCCCCGAGGGCGGGGGGGCACAGATACGCAGTATTTT
CASSPRGRGGTDTQYF
>TRBV7-9|many|TRBJ2-7|TRBD1
TGTGCCAGCAGCTTGGGACAGATGTACGAGCAGTACTTC
CASSLGQMYEQYF
>TRBV9|.|TRBJ2-7|.
TGTGCCAGCAGCGTAGGAGGTGCGGAGGCCTACGAGCAGTACTTC
CASSVGGAEAYEQYF
>TRBV12-3/TRBV12-4|.|TRBJ1-1|.
TGTGCCAGCAGTTTGCGACAGTACACTGAAGCTTTCTTT
CASSLRQYTEAFF
>TRBV4-3|many|TRBJ2-5|.
TGCGCCAGCAGCCAAGATGATCTAACAGAGACCCAGTACTTC
CASSQDDLTETQYF
>TRBV7-9|few|TRBJ2-3|.
TGTGCCAGCAGCCCGGTTAGGTCAAGCACAGATACGCAGTATTTT
CASSPVRSSTDTQYF
>TRBV9|.|TRBJ2-7|.
TGTGCCAGCAGCGTAGGAAGAGGGGACTACGAGCAGTACTTC
CASSVGRGDYEQYF
>TRBV6-5|.|TRBJ2-7|.
.
CASSSSDEQYF
>TRBV9|few|TRBJ1-1|.
TGTGCCAGCAGCGTAGTCGACGGGGGCACGGCCGGCACTGAAGCTTTCTTT
CASSVVDGGTAGTEAFF
>TRBV5-1|.|TRBJ2-2|.
TGCGCCAGCAGCCGGTCTGTCCAATTGAACACCGGGGAGCTGTTTTTT
CASSRSVQLNTGELFF
>TRBV25-1|few|TRBJ1-1|TRBD1
TGTGCCAGCGGACAGGGGGCTTGGACTGAAGCTTTCTTT
CASGQGAWTEAFF
>TRBV16|once|TRBJ1-3|.
TGTGCCAGCAGGCCCAAACTCTCTGGAAACACCATATATTTT
CASRPKLSGNTIYF
>TRBV4-2|few|TRBJ2-3|.
TGTGCCAGCAGCCAAGAAAGGTCCGGAGATACGCAGTATTTT
CASSQERSGDTQYF
>TRBV3-1|many|TRBJ2-1|TRBD2
TGTGCCAGCAGCCAGAGGCGGGGGGGCAGGAATGAGCAGTTCTTC
CASSQRRGGRNEQFF
>TRBV9|.|TRBJ2-5|.
TGTGCCAGCAGCGTAGGGCAGCTAGAGACCCAGTACTTC
CASSVGQLETQYF
>TRBV5-1|many|TRBJ1-2|.
TGCGCCAGCAGCTTGGGGGGGGCCCTCGGGGCGGATGGCTACACCTTC
CASSLGGALGADGYTF
>TRBV25-1|.|TRBJ2-3|.
TGTGCCAGCAGTGACTTCTCAGGGGCTCGCACAGATACGCAGTATTTT
CASSDFSGARTDTQYF
>TRBV9|.|TRBJ2-7|.
TGTGCCAGCAGTTCATTCGGCGAGCAGTACTTC
CASSSFGEQYF
>TRBV5-1|many|TRBJ2-6|.
TGCGCCAGCCGCGCGGGGAACTCTGGGGCCAACGTCCTGACTTTC
CASRAGNSGANVLTF
>TRBV12-3/TRBV12-4|few|TRBJ1-2|TRBD1
TGTGCCAGCAGTTTAGGGGACAGGGCTGGCTACACCTTC
CASSLGDRAGYTF
>TRBV12-3/TRBV12-4|.|TRBJ1-2|.
TGTGCCAGCAGCCTGACTCCCTATGGCTACACCTTC
CASSLTPYGYTF
>TRBV7-8|.|TRBJ1-5|TRBD1
TGTGCCAGCAGCCTCCGATTAGGGGGCCTGGGGCAGCCCCAGCATTTT
CASSLRLGGLGQPQHF
>TRBV24-1|many|TRBJ2-3|TRBD2
TGTGCCACCAGTGAGGTAGCCGGTAGCGGGGATACGCAGTATTTT
CATSEVAGSGDTQYF
>TRBV7-9|.|TRBJ1-5|.
TGTGCCAGCAGCGCGACCGGGACCCGTAGCAATCAGCCCCAGCATTTT
CASSATGTRSNQPQHF
>TRBV4-1|few|TRBJ2-4|TRBD2
TGCGCCAGCAGCCCACCCGGAGGGAGCGGGGGGAAAAACATTCAGTACTTC
CASSPPGGSGGKNIQYF
>TRBV5-1|.|TRBJ2-3|.
TGCGCCAGCAGCTCCGGGGACTTCACAGATACGCAGTATTTT
CASSSGDFTDTQYF
>TRBV28|.|TRBJ1-2|.
TGTGCCAGCAGAAAGGGACCGGGCTATTTCTACACCTTC
CASRKGPGYFYTF
>TRBV4-1|few|TRBJ1-5|.
TGCGCCAGCAGCCATCGGACAGTGAGCAATCAGCCCCAGCATTTT
CASSHRTVSNQPQHF
>TRBV7-9|.|TRBJ1-6|.
TGTGCCAGCAGCTTAGTACTAACCGGGAGTAGGTCACCCCTCCACTTT
CASSLVLTGSRSPLHF
>TRBV6-6|.|TRBJ1-6|.
TGTGCCAGCACCGTAACCGGGGCCCCAACGCATTCACCCCTCCACTTT
CASTVTGAPTHSPLHF
>TRBV5-5|.|TRBJ2-7|.
TGTGCCAGCAGCTTGCGGGTCTCCTACGAGCAGTACTTC
CASSLRVSYEQYF
>TRBV6-2/TRBV6-3|.|TRBJ2-5|.
TGTGCCAGCAGTTCGTCCAGGGTGGCCCAAGAGACCCAGTACTTC
CASSSSRVAQETQYF
>TRBV7-6|.|TRBJ1-2|TRBD1
TGTGCCAGCAGCTTAGGGGGACAGGGGGCGTTAGATGGCTACACCTTC
CASSLGGQGALDGYTF
>TRBV20-1|few|TRBJ1-2|.
TGCAGTGCCGGGTCGGAAGGCTACACCTTC
CSAGSEGYTF
>TRBV7-6|many|TRBJ2-1|.
TGTGCCAGCAGCTTAGGGGCCTTCGGTGAGCAGTTCTTC
CASSLGAFGEQFF
>TRBV5-1|many|TRBJ2-7|TRBD2
TGCGCCAGCAGCCCACGACTAGCGGGGGTTCAGGAGCAGTACTTC
CASSPRLAGVQEQYF
>TRBV5-5|.|TRBJ2-1|TRBD1
TGTGCCAGCTACCGAGGACAGGGTCTCCCCCGGGAGCAGTTCTTC
CASYRGQGLPREQFF
>TRBV11-2|.|TRBJ2-1|.
TGTGCCAGCAGCTTTCTCGGACAGTACAATGAGCAGTTCTTC
CASSFLGQYNEQFF
>TRBV11-2|few|TRBJ1-1|.
TGTGCCAGCAGCCTTCAACTCAGGATGCAAGCTTTCTTT
CASSLQLRMQAFF
>TRBV28|few|TRBJ2-5|.
TGTGCCAGCAGTTTACCAGCCCAAGAGACCCAGTACTTC
CASSLPAQETQYF
>TRBV7-9|few|TRBJ2-5|TRBD2
TGTGCCAGCAGCTTATCGGCGGGGGGGGCGGAGGAGACCCAGTACTTC
CASSLSAGGAEETQYF
>TRBV5-1|many|TRBJ1-6|TRBD1
TGCGCCAGCAGCTCCACCGGGACAGGGGATTCACCCCTCCACTTT
CASSSTGTGDSPLHF